The 10 T cell receptor beta chains below come from one sample, sequenced in a study of hypomethylating agent response in myelodysplastic syndrome. The method was immunoSEQ multiplex PCR; TCRdb's version includes in-frame clones alone and lacks a portion of them. The sample consists of 4,500 to 7,000 clones, less than 85% of them appearing once. The source material was bone marrow, sampled before or after starting hypomethylating agent treatment for myelodysplastic syndrome (not recorded which). These receptors were obtained from a human donor with myelodysplastic syndrome.

DNA for the CDR3: TGTGCCATCAGTGAGTCGAGGGACAGGGCTAGTTCACCCCTCCACTTT. Its protein is CAISESRDRASSPLHF. The V call is TRBV10-3, the J call TRBJ1-6; TRBD1 matches at 9 bases. V dropped 0 bases and J dropped 9; count of bases not matched to a gene: 6. The CDR3 covers 16 residues. CDR1 and CDR2 (germline): ENHRY, SYGVKD.

The chain joins TRBV9 to TRBJ1-5, with a tentative D call TRBD1 (6 bases). Trimming stripped 3 bases from V and 3 bases from J, with 16 bases between. Germline-derived CDR1 and CDR2 are SGDLS and YYNGEE. The CDR3 extends over 16 amino acids. The CDR3: CASSEGPGQHNQPQHF. In DNA form, the CDR3 reads TGTGCCAGCAGCGAGGGGCCGGGACAACACAATCAGCCCCAGCATTTT.

This clone was seen a few times. V and J are TRBV2 and TRBJ2-7; D tentatively fits TRBD1 or TRBD2 (6 bases each). This CDR3 has 14 amino acids. V was cut by 2 bases and J by 6 bases, with 14 bases left in between. Per germline, CDR1 SNHLY and CDR2 FYNNEI. DNA for the CDR3: TGTGCCAGCAGTGAAATAGAACAGGGAGGCGAGCAGTACTTC. Its translation: CASSEIEQGGEQYF. Full variable domain (remainder filled in from reference TRBV2 and TRBJ2-7): EPEVTQTPSHQVTQMGQEVILRCVPISNHLYFYWYRQILGQKVEFLVSFYNNEISEKSEIFDDQFSVERPDGSNFTLKIRSTKLEDSAMYFCASSEIEQGGEQYFGPGTRLTVT.

This sequence joins TRBV15 and TRBJ2-3; 7 bases line up with TRBD2. V trimming: 0 bases; J trimming: 0 bases; junction bases outside the gene matches: 3. CDR3 length: 16 amino acids. Germline values: CDR1 LNHNV, CDR2 YYDKDF (reference sequence). In DNA, the CDR3 is TGTGCCACCAGCAGAGATGGGAGGGCCAGCACAGATACGCAGTATTTT. It encodes CATSRDGRASTDTQYF.

This sequence joins TRBV4-3 and TRBJ1-4; D not certain. The V end was cut by 0 bases, the J end by 2 bases, with 7 bases between. This CDR3 is 15 amino acids long. CDR1 and CDR2 (germline): LGHNA, YSLEER. The CDR3 DNA sequence: TGCGCCAGCAGCCAAGATTCCGGGACTAATGAAAAACTGTTTTTT. Translation: CASSQDSGTNEKLFF.

This sequence joins TRBV28 and TRBJ2-3; D possibly corresponds to TRBD2 (5 bases). Trimming took 2 bases from V and 5 from J, leaving 11 bases between them. Germline V CDR1 and CDR2: MDHEN, SYDVKM. The CDR3 contains 14 residues. The CDR3 here is CASSLLGLEDTQYF. In DNA, the CDR3 is TGTGCCAGCAGTTTACTCGGACTGGAAGATACGCAGTATTTT.

The J gene is TRBJ2-5, the V gene TRBV9; D gene ambiguous. This CDR3 spans 14 amino acids. Germline loops: CDR1 SGDLS, CDR2 YYNGEE. Trimming removed 0 bases at V and 4 bases at J, with 10 bases between. Here the CDR3 DNA reads TGTGCCAGCAGCGTAGGTGGGGATAGAGAGACCCAGTACTTC. This sequence encodes CASSVGGDRETQYF.

This chain uses TRBV6-1 with TRBJ2-3; D unclear. This CDR3 comprises 13 residues. Germline CDR1 and CDR2: MNHNS and SASEGT. Trimming took off 6 bases at V and 6 bases at J, with 13 bases between the two ends. CDR3 sequence: CASRRTTADTQYF. The CDR3 DNA sequence: TGTGCCAGCAGACGGACCACGGCCGATACGCAGTATTTT.

The chain links TRBV27 to TRBJ2-1; 7 nucleotides line up with TRBD1. The CDR3 is 15 amino acids. In germline, CDR1 is MNHEY, CDR2 SMNVEV (reference sequence). The J segment lost 3 bases and the V segment lost 4 bases, leaving 6 bases of the junction unmatched. The CDR3: CASSSRDSNYNEQFF. The CDR3 DNA reads TGTGCCAGCAGTTCCCGGGACAGCAACTACAATGAGCAGTTCTTC.

The rearrangement joins TRBV9 to TRBJ2-2; D unclear. V was clipped by 3 bases and J by 8 bases, with 14 bases between them. CDR3 length: 14 amino acids. From germline, CDR1 is SGDLS and CDR2 YYNGEE. The CDR3 loop is CASSADGRKGELFF. DNA of the CDR3: TGTGCCAGCAGCGCTGATGGACGTAAAGGGGAGCTGTTTTTT.